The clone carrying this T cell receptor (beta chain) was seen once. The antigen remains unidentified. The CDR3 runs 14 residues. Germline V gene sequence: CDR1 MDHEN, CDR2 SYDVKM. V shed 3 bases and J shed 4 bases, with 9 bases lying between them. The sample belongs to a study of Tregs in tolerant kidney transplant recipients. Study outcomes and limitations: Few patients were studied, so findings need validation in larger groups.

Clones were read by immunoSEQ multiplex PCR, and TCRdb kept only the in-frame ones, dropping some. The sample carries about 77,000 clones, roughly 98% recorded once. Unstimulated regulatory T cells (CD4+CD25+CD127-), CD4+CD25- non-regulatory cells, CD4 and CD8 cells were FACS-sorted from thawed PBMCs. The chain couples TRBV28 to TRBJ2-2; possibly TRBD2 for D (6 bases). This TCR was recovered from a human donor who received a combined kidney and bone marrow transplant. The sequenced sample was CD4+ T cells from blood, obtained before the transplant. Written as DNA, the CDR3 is TGTGCCAGCAGTTTCGTGGGGGGCACCGGGGAGCTGTTTTTT. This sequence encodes CASSFVGGTGELFF. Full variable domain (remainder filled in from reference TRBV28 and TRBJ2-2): DVKVTQSSRYLVKRTGEKVFLECVQDMDHENMFWYRQDPGLGLRLIYFSYDVKMKEKGDIPEGYSVSREKKERFSLILESASTNQTSMYLCASSFVGGTGELFFGEGSRLTVL.